The rows below give T cell receptor beta chains drawn from one sample of a study of T cells in Graves' hyperthyroidism and ophthalmopathy. TCRdb re-derived calls from the multiplex PCR reads in MiXCR, one entry per CDR3 protein. The sample comprises 450,000 to 600,000 distinct CDR3 sequences, roughly 15% of which are singletons, and over 11% rests with the top ten. The sequenced sample was blood. These receptor sequences come from a woman between 35 and 50 years old with Graves' hyperthyroidism. CDR3s include the opening cysteine and the closing phenylalanine or tryptophan. Some rows mark clone size as missing; the rest say once, few, many or name a class of expanded clone.

>TRBV24-1|.|TRBJ1-5
CATSDRQGVDQPQHF
>TRBV10-3|.|TRBJ2-3
CAIRVSGPDAVTDTQYF
>TRBV6-1|many|TRBJ2-1
CASRQTSGSSYNEQFF
>TRBV12-3/TRBV12-4|many|TRBJ2-1
CASSRTMEQFF
>TRBV2|.|TRBJ1-4
CASSHGGGINEKLFF
>TRBV5-1|many|TRBJ2-1
CASSPGTGAYNEQFF
>TRBV6-1|many|TRBJ2-5
CASSEPTSGEETQYF
>TRBV28|many|TRBJ2-7
CASSLFSGTGGLAEQYF
>TRBV5-1|few|TRBJ1-2
CASSLYGGDNYGYTF
>TRBV6-2/TRBV6-3|.|TRBJ2-4
CASGQRNIQYF
>TRBV11-2|.|TRBJ2-1
CASGLGVTRSDEQFF
>TRBV28|many|TRBJ2-1
CASSPYGIYNEQFF
>TRBV20-1|.|TRBJ2-1
CSARDFLEAGPRGNEQFF
>TRBV28|many|TRBJ1-5
CASSFQGPQPQHF
>TRBV11-2|many|TRBJ2-5
CASSLGGRSGQETQYF
>TRBV28|few|TRBJ1-4
CASSAAPSVVEEKLFF
>TRBV6-1|few|TRBJ2-7
CASSESLPSYEQYF
>TRBV7-9|few|TRBJ2-7
CASSLVSQETKEQYF